Below, 27 T cell receptor beta chains from the same sample are listed, as sequenced in a study of T cells in Graves' hyperthyroidism and ophthalmopathy. Template material for amplifying TCR beta CDR3 regions consisted of RNA transcripts. TCR CDR3 regions were first amplified by RT-PCR with HTBI primers. MiXCR, applied by TCRdb to the multiplex PCR reads, yields one record per CDR3 protein. The sample has some 400,000 distinct CDR3 sequences, approximately 15% seen once. The sample taken for sequencing was blood. The receptors stem from a woman in her sixties or seventies with Graves' hyperthyroidism.

This clonotype was counted between two and nine times. This chain joins TRBV20-1 and TRBJ1-4; possibly TRBD1 for D (5 bases). The CDR3 is 15 amino acids. From germline, CDR1 is DFQATT and CDR2 SNEGSKA (reference sequence). Trimming took off 3 bases at V and 8 bases at J, with 19 bases between the two ends. CDR3 residues: CSASLGEGLYEKLFF. In DNA, the CDR3 is TGCAGTGCTAGTCTGGGGGAGGGGCTATACGAAAAACTGTTTTTT.

This clonotype was detected only a few times. The V call is TRBV4-1, the J call TRBJ2-1, with 10 bases identical to TRBD2. Germline CDR1 and CDR2: MGHRA and YSYEKL. V shed 5 bases and J 1 base; nucleotides not matched to a gene: 11. This CDR3 is 18 amino acids long. The CDR3 loop is CASSTRTSGGGSYNEQFF. The CDR3 nucleotides read TGCGCCAGCAGCACCCGGACTAGCGGAGGAGGATCCTACAATGAGCAGTTCTTC.

This clonotype appeared a single time. The chain links TRBV18 to TRBJ2-2; D ambiguous. V gave up 0 bases and J gave up 1 base, with 9 bases separating them. CDR3 size: 16 residues. The germline CDR1 and CDR2 sequences are KGHSH and LQKENI. The CDR3 coding sequence is TGTGCCAGCTCACCACCCGGTTCGGGGAACACCGGGGAGCTGTTTTTT. Protein: CASSPPGSGNTGELFF.

Ten or more counts support this clonotype. The rearrangement joins TRBV5-8 to TRBJ2-5; 9 nucleotides match TRBD2. Per the germline V gene, CDR1 is SGHTS and CDR2 is YDEGEE. This CDR3 has 14 residues. The V gene end was trimmed by 7 bases and the J gene end by 5 bases; junction bases not matched to a gene: 9. The CDR3 DNA follows: TGTGCCAGCGCTTTTAGCGGGAGAGGGGAGACCCAGTACTTC. Protein: CASAFSGRGETQYF.

This clonotype occurred many times. CDR3 coding DNA: TGTGCCAGCACTCTAAGCGGGGGAAACTACAATGAGCAGTTCTTC. Translating gives CASTLSGGNYNEQFF. The chain recombines TRBV12-3 or TRBV12-4 with TRBJ2-1, with 8 bases aligning to TRBD2. The ends lost 7 bases at V and 3 bases at J; junction bases unmatched: 8. The CDR3 contains 15 residues.

CDR3 nucleotides: TGTGCTAGTGGTTTGGAGACAGGGGGCGGTCAGCCCCAGCATTTT. It yields the protein CASGLETGGGQPQHF. The chain joins TRBV12-5 to TRBJ1-5, with 10 nucleotides matching TRBD1. The CDR3 has 15 amino acids. CDR1 is LGHNT, CDR2 FRNRAP, per germline. V shed 1 base and J 6 bases; nucleotides not matched to a gene: 3.

The sample holds a few counts of this clonotype. This chain links TRBV4-1 with TRBJ2-1, with 7 nucleotides matching TRBD2. From germline, CDR1 is MGHRA and CDR2 YSYEKL. The junction had 8 bases not matched to a gene; V was cut back by 0 bases and J by 9 bases. This CDR3 is built from 15 residues. The CDR3 loop is CASSQERTRIGEQFF. The CDR3 DNA is TGCGCCAGCAGCCAAGAGAGGACTAGGATCGGTGAGCAGTTCTTC.

The chain joins TRBV27 to TRBJ2-5; 11 bases match TRBD2. Germline CDR1 and CDR2: MNHEY and SMNVEV (reference sequence). The CDR3 covers 15 residues. The J segment lost 5 bases and the V segment lost 7 bases, leaving 9 bases of the junction unmatched. The CDR3 nucleotides are TGTGCCAGCAAGGGCGGACTAGCGGGTGGGGAGACCCAGTACTTC. Its translation is CASKGGLAGGETQYF.

This clonotype appeared many times. The J gene is TRBJ2-5, the V gene TRBV5-1; 9 bases align to TRBD2. The germline V gene has CDR1 SGHRS and CDR2 YFSETQ. The CDR3 spans 15 residues. J lost 9 bases, V lost 4 bases, and 13 bases had no gene match. The CDR3 coding sequence is TGCGCCAGCAGCGACGGACTAGCGCGTCCAACCCCCCAGTACTTC. It yields the protein CASSDGLARPTPQYF.

At least ten counts were recorded for this clonotype. The genes are TRBV20-1 and TRBJ2-1; 11 bases match TRBD2. This CDR3 is 14 amino acids long. The germline V gene has CDR1 DFQATT and CDR2 SNEGSKA (reference sequence). Unmatched junction bases numbered 7, after V lost 5 bases and J lost 7 bases. The CDR3 sequence is CSAGRLAGRNEQFF. CDR3 in DNA: TGCAGTGCTGGTCGACTAGCGGGAAGAAATGAGCAGTTCTTC.

V usage is TRBV5-1 and J usage is TRBJ2-2; possibly TRBD1 for D (5 bases). CDR1 and CDR2 (germline): SGHRS, YFSETQ. V lost 2 bases, J lost 5 bases, and 7 bases lay in between. There are 13 residues in the CDR3. This CDR3 reads CASSFKGTGELFF. The DNA for the CDR3 is TGCGCCAGCAGCTTTAAGGGGACCGGGGAGCTGTTTTTT.

This clonotype was counted many times. In nucleotides, the CDR3 is TGTGCCAGCAGCCCCACCGACGGACCCTACAATGAGCAGTTCTTC. It encodes CASSPTDGPYNEQFF. The V gene is TRBV7-3, the J gene TRBJ2-1; D ambiguous. Trimming cost V 5 bases and J 2 bases, with 13 bases left between them. The CDR3 extends over 15 amino acids. CDR1 is SGHTA, CDR2 FQGTGA, per germline. The full variable domain, with the rest looked up from reference TRBV7-3 and TRBJ2-1, is GAGVSQTPSNKVTEKGKYVELRCDPISGHTALYWYRQSLGQGPEFLIYFQGTGAADDSGLPNDRFFAVRPEGSVSTLKIQRTERGDSAVYLCASSPTDGPYNEQFFGPGTRLTVL.

For this clonotype: This may come from a read error, since a much larger clone is one base off. CDR3 sequence (DNA): TGCGACAGCAGCTTTGGGGGCTACACCGGGGAGCTGTTTTTT. It is translated as CDSSFGGYTGELFF. This sequence joins TRBV5-1 and TRBJ2-2, with a weak D call TRBD1 (6 bases). The length of the CDR3 is 14 residues. Germline V CDR1 and CDR2: SGHRS, YFSETQ.

The sample holds many counts of this clonotype. This chain joins TRBV7-2 and TRBJ2-7; 7 nucleotides line up with TRBD2. Germline V gene data show CDR1 as SGHTA and CDR2 as FQGNSA. The junction had 6 bases not matched to a gene; V was cut back by 6 bases and J by 1 base. The CDR3 runs to 14 residues. CDR3 in amino acids: CASRYLAASYEQYF. CDR3 DNA sequence: TGTGCCAGCAGATACCTAGCGGCGTCCTACGAGCAGTACTTC. Full variable domain (outside the CDR3, taken from reference TRBV7-2 and TRBJ2-7): GAGVSQSPSNKVTEKGKDVELRCDPISGHTALYWYRQSLGQGLEFLIYFQGNSAPDKSGLPSDRFSAERTGGSVSTLTIQRTQQEDSAVYLCASRYLAASYEQYFGPGTRLTVT.

The sample holds a few counts of this clonotype. This chain connects TRBV5-4 to TRBJ1-6; TRBD1 is a possible D gene (5 bases). The CDR3 is 16 amino acids. With 4 bases removed from V and 9 bases from J, the gap between germline ends came to 20 bases. The germline CDR1 and CDR2 sequences are SGHNT and YYREEE (reference sequence). CDR3 in amino acids: CASSLNMGGLFSPLHF. In DNA form, the CDR3 reads TGTGCCAGCAGCCTGAATATGGGGGGTTTGTTTTCACCCCTCCACTTT.

This clonotype was observed many times. The genes are TRBV6-2 or TRBV6-3 and TRBJ2-1, with 10 bases matching TRBD2. There are 18 residues in the CDR3. The germline gives CDR1 MNHEY, CDR2 SVGEGT. With 6 bases clipped from V and 1 base from J, the junction kept 12 bases outside the gene matches. The CDR3 reads CASRGTSAGRWSYNEQFF. CDR3 DNA: TGTGCCAGCAGGGGGACTAGCGCGGGCCGCTGGTCCTACAATGAGCAGTTCTTC.

As to this clonotype: This sequence may be a read error, since a much larger clone differs from it by one base. The chain employs TRBV6-5 and TRBJ1-6; D is uncertain. Trimming stripped 4 bases from V and 9 bases from J, with 19 bases between. CDR1 and CDR2 from the germline V gene are MNHEY and SVGAGI. The CDR3 totals 16 residues. This CDR3 is CASSFPPRDRRSPLHF. DNA of the CDR3: TGTGCCAGCAGTTTTCCCCCCAGAGATCGACGTTCACCCCTCCACTTT.

This clonotype has a handful of counts. This chain joins TRBV28 and TRBJ2-2; D is tentatively TRBD1 or TRBD2 (5 bases each). Germline-derived CDR1 and CDR2 are MDHEN and SYDVKM. V gave up 2 bases and J gave up 4 bases, with 11 bases separating them. The CDR3 sequence is 15 residues long. CDR3 nucleotide sequence: TGTGCCAGCAGTTTAATTGGGACCTTCACCGGGGAGCTGTTTTTT. It specifies CASSLIGTFTGELFF.

This clonotype has more than one count but fewer than ten. The V and J genes are TRBV14 and TRBJ2-1; D remains unclear. Per germline, CDR1 SGHDN and CDR2 FVKESK. The ends were cut back, 1 base at V and 8 bases at J, with 15 bases in the middle. The CDR3 length is 15 residues. CDR3 nucleotide sequence: TGTGCCAGCAGCCAAGGAGAAATCACGGCGTATGAGCAGTTCTTC. It is translated as CASSQGEITAYEQFF.

In its sample, this clonotype was seen many times. This chain uses TRBV29-1 with TRBJ2-7; D is possibly TRBD1 or TRBD2 (5 bases each). The CDR3 consists of 14 residues. Deletions cut 4 bases from V and 2 bases from J, with 15 bases between. Germline CDR1 and CDR2: SQVTM and ANQGSEA. CDR3 sequence (DNA): TGCAGCGTTGGGGAGCCCGGGGCGACCTACGAGCAGTACTTC. This sequence encodes CSVGEPGATYEQYF.

The chain joins TRBV6-5 to TRBJ2-3, with 9 bases fitting TRBD2. Germline V gene data show CDR1 as MNHEY and CDR2 as SVGAGI. With V trimmed by 4 bases and J by 1 base, 9 bases remained unmatched. The CDR3 runs 17 residues. The CDR3 is CASSSILAGEGTDTQYF. CDR3 in DNA: TGTGCCAGCAGTTCCATCTTAGCGGGAGAAGGCACAGATACGCAGTATTTT.

This clonotype was counted only a few times. The chain has TRBV7-9 and TRBJ1-5; D is ambiguous. Trimming removed 1 base from V and 0 bases from J, with 16 bases in between. This CDR3 comprises 18 residues. CDR1 and CDR2 from the germline V gene are SEHNR and FQNEAQ (reference sequence). CDR3 sequence reads: CASSLVVVEGASNQPQHF. Written as DNA, the CDR3 is TGTGCCAGCAGCTTAGTAGTTGTGGAAGGTGCTAGCAATCAGCCCCAGCATTTT.

On this clonotype: The conserved phenylalanine or tryptophan normally closing the CDR3 is absent here, so this likely arose from a read error. The chain carries TRBV4-1 and TRBJ2-7, with 9 bases fitting TRBD2. CDR1 MGHRA and CDR2 YSYEKL come from the germline V gene. V was clipped by 0 bases and J by 2 bases; unmatched bases: 5. This CDR3 spans 16 amino acids. CDR3 coding DNA: TGCGCCAGCAGCCAAGAGGTTAGCGGGAGTCCCTACGAGCAGTACCTC. Residues: CASSQEVSGSPYEQYL.

This clonotype was observed many times. The chain couples TRBV24-1 to TRBJ2-1, with D unclear. The CDR3 sequence is 15 residues long. V was cut by 3 bases and J by 0 bases, with 8 bases left in between. The germline V gene encodes CDR1 KGHDR and CDR2 SFDVKD. This CDR3 is CATSDGLSSYNEQFF. CDR3 coding DNA: TGTGCCACCAGTGATGGGTTAAGCTCCTACAATGAGCAGTTCTTC.

Ten or more counts support this clonotype. The V gene is TRBV24-1, the J gene TRBJ2-1; 12 nucleotides match TRBD1. The CDR3 covers 19 residues. Per the germline V gene, CDR1 is KGHDR and CDR2 is SFDVKD. The junction had 9 bases not matched to a gene; V was cut back by 4 bases and J by 0 bases. The CDR3 DNA reads as TGTGCCACCAGTGAGTCGGGACAGGGGGCTGTCAGCTCCTACAATGAGCAGTTCTTC. As protein: CATSESGQGAVSSYNEQFF.

This clonotype turned up a few times. The CDR3 is CASSPPEGRGTEAFF. The CDR3 DNA follows: TGTGCCAGCAGCCCCCCCGAGGGGAGGGGCACTGAAGCTTTCTTT. This chain connects TRBV7-9 to TRBJ1-1; possibly TRBD1 for D (5 bases). Trimming left V 5 bases short and J 4 bases short, with 17 bases between. The CDR3 covers 15 residues. Germline-derived CDR1 and CDR2 are SEHNR and FQNEAQ (reference sequence).

This chain uses TRBV24-1 with TRBJ1-2; 10 bases are shared with TRBD1. The V gene's germline CDR1 is KGHDR and CDR2 SFDVKD. V gave up 11 bases and J gave up 4 bases; unmatched junction bases: 3. This CDR3 has 12 residues. The CDR3 nucleotides are TGTGCCAATAGACAGGGGGCCTATGGCTACACCTTC. Its protein product is CANRQGAYGYTF.